This TCR beta chain comes out of a study of cytomegalovirus exposure and HLA in healthy donors. Trimming took off 6 bases at V and 0 bases at J, with 9 bases between the two ends. CDR1 and CDR2 from the germline V gene are SGHKS and YYEKEE (reference sequence). The CDR3 covers 13 residues. Clones were read by immunoSEQ multiplex PCR, and TCRdb kept only the in-frame ones, dropping some. The sample includes about 110,000 clones, approximately 96% of them seen just once. General study findings and limits: For cytomegalovirus status, the classifier reportedly gave diagnoses with high specificity and sensitivity.

The donors were members of the roughly 130-subject validation cohort (separate from the approximately 670-subject first cohort). Worth noting for this clone: What it binds is not known.

The receptor was isolated from a woman between 18 and 30 years old in good health and CMV-seronegative. The J gene is TRBJ1-2, the V gene TRBV5-5, with a tentative D call TRBD1 (5 bases). The sample consisted of PBMCs. CDR3 in DNA: TGTGCCAGCAACCAACAGGCTAACTATGGCTACACCTTC. Residues: CASNQQANYGYTF.